This T cell receptor beta chain was found in a study of blood T cell repertoires in COVID-19. The wider study: Some COVID-19 samples were acute and others convalescent; all came from the United States, Italy and Spain. T cells, B-cell-depleted T cells, or PBMCs provided the cDNA or gDNA that served as material.

Original methodology: Amplification from reference gene primers served as the basis for estimated nucleated cell counts. Measured with immunoSEQ multiplex PCR; TCRdb has only the in-frame clones, and not every one. The DNA was the basis for D and trimming; V, J and clone size are from that table. The sample consists of tens of thousands of clones, roughly 76% of them appearing once. Germline assignment: CDR1 MNHEY and CDR2 SVGEGT. Trimming stripped 2 bases from V and 5 bases from J, with 19 bases between. The CDR3 covers 17 residues. The origin of this receptor is a woman older than 75 with active or convalescent COVID-19. This chain uses TRBV6-2 or TRBV6-3 with TRBJ1-5; TRBD1 might be the D (6 bases). The specimen was peripheral blood. The chain's CDR3 is CASSYRVLDSTYQPQHF. CDR3 in DNA: TGTGCCAGCAGTTACCGGGTGTTGGACAGTACCTATCAGCCCCAGCATTTT.